This T cell receptor (beta chain) was identified during a study of tumor T cells in aggressive B-cell lymphoma. TCRdb's copy holds only in-frame clones and misses some; the assay was immunoSEQ multiplex PCR. The sample carries just over 6,500 clones, 88% recorded once. The CDR3 sequence is 11 residues long. V was trimmed by 6 bases and J by 1 base, leaving 4 bases between them. Germline CDR1 MDHEN, CDR2 SYDVKM. The source of this sequence is an adult with diffuse large B cell lymphoma. Some clones in this sample may be carry-over from other donors' samples. Specimen: tumor tissue. The V and J genes are TRBV28 and TRBJ2-7; D is unresolved. The CDR3 region is CASSHSYEQYF. DNA of the CDR3: TGTGCCAGCAGCCATTCCTACGAGCAGTACTTC.